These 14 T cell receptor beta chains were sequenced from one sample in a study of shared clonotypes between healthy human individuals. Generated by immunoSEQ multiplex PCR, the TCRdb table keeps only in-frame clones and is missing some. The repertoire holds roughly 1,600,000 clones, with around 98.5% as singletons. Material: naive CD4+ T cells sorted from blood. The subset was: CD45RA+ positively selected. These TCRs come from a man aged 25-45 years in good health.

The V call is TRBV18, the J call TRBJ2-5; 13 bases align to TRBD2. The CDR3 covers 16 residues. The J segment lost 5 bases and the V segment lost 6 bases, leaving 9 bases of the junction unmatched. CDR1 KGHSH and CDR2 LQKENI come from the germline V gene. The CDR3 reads CASSRRTSGSGETQYF. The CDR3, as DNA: TGTGCCAGCTCCCGCCGGACTAGCGGGAGTGGGGAGACCCAGTACTTC.

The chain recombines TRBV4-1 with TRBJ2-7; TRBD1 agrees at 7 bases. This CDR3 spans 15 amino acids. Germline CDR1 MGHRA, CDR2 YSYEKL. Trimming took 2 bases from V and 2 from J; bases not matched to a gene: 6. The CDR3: CASSQLPGQTYEQYF. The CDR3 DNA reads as TGCGCCAGCAGCCAACTACCGGGACAGACCTACGAGCAGTACTTC.

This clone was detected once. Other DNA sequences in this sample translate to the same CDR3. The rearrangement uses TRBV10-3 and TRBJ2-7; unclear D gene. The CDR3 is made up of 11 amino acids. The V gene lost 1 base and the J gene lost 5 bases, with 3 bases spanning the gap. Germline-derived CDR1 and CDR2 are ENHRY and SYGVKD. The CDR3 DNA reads TGTGCCATCAGTGAGTTAGACGAGCAGTACTTC. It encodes CAISELDEQYF.

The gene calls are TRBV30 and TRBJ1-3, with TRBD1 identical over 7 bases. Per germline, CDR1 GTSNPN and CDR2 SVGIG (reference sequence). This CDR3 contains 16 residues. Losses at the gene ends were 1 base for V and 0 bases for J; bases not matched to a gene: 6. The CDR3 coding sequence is TGTGCCTGGAGTGAAACAGGGGCCTACTCTGGAAACACCATATATTTT. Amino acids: CAWSETGAYSGNTIYF.

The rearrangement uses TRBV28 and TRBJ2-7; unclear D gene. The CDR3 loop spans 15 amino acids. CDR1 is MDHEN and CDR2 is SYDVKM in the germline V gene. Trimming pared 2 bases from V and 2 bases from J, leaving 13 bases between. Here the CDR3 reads CASSLVGSLAYEQYF. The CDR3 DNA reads TGTGCCAGCAGTTTAGTGGGCTCGTTAGCCTACGAGCAGTACTTC. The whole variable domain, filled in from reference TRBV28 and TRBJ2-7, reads DVKVTQSSRYLVKRTGEKVFLECVQDMDHENMFWYRQDPGLGLRLIYFSYDVKMKEKGDIPEGYSVSREKKERFSLILESASTNQTSMYLCASSLVGSLAYEQYFGPGTRLTVT.

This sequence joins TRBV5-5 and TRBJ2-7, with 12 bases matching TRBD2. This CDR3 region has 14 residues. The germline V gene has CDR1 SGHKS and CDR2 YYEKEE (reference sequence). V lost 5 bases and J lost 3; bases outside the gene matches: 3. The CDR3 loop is CASSPTSGSYEQYF. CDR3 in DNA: TGTGCCAGCAGTCCGACTAGCGGGAGCTACGAGCAGTACTTC.

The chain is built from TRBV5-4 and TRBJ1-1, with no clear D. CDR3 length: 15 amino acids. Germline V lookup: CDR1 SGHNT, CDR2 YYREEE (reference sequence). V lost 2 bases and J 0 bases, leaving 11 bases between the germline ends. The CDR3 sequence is CASSLEQSMNTEAFF. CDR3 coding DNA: TGTGCCAGCAGCTTAGAACAGTCCATGAACACTGAAGCTTTCTTT.

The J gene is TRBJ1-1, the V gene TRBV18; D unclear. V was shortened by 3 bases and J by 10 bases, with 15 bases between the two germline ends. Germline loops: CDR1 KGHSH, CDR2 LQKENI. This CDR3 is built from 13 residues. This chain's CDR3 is CASSPPSTDRAFF. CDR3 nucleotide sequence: TGTGCCAGCTCACCGCCGAGTACAGATCGAGCTTTCTTT.

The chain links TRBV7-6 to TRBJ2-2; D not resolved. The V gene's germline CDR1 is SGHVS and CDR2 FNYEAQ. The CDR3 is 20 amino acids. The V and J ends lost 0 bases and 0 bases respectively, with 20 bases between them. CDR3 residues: CASSLAPQVVGGSNTGELFF. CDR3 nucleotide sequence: TGTGCCAGCAGCTTAGCGCCTCAGGTGGTGGGCGGTTCGAACACCGGGGAGCTGTTTTTT. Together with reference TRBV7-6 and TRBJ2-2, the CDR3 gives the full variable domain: GAGVSQSPRYKVTKRGQDVALRCDPISGHVSLYWYRQALGQGPEFLTYFNYEAQQDKSGLPNDRFSAERPEGSISTLTIQRTEQRDSAMYRCASSLAPQVVGGSNTGELFFGEGSRLTVL.

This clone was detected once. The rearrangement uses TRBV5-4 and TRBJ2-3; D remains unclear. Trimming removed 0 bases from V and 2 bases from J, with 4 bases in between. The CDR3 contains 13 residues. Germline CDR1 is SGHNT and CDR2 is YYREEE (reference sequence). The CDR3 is CASSLDFTDTQYF. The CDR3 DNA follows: TGTGCCAGCAGCTTGGACTTCACAGATACGCAGTATTTT.

The CDR3, as DNA: TGTGCCAGCAGCTCTCAAAATATCCGGGTCAGAGACTACAATGAGCAGTTCTTC. This sequence encodes CASSSQNIRVRDYNEQFF. The V gene is TRBV7-8, the J gene TRBJ2-1; D ambiguous. Germline CDR1 is SGHVS and CDR2 is FQNEAQ. The CDR3 length is 18 residues. Trimming shortened V by 4 bases and J by 3 bases, and 22 bases separated the two germline ends. Based on the CDR3 plus reference TRBV7-8 and TRBJ2-1, the full variable domain is GAGVSQSPRYKVAKRGQDVALRCDPISGHVSLFWYQQALGQGPEFLTYFQNEAQLDKSGLPSDRFFAERPEGSVSTLKIQRTQQEDSAVYLCASSSQNIRVRDYNEQFFGPGTRLTVL.

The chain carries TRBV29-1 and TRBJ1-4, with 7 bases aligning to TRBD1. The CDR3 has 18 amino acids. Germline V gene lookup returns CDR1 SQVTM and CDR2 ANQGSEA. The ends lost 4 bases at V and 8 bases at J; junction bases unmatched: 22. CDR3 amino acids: CSVAFLRQGLLEGEKLFF. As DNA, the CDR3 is TGCAGCGTTGCATTTTTGCGACAGGGCCTGCTCGAGGGCGAAAAACTGTTTTTT.

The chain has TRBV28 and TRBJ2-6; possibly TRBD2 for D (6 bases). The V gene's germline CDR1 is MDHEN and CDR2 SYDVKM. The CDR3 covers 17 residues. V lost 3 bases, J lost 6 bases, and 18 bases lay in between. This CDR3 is CASSFGGWTSSANVLTF. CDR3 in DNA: TGTGCCAGCAGTTTTGGGGGGTGGACTTCTTCGGCCAACGTCCTGACTTTC.

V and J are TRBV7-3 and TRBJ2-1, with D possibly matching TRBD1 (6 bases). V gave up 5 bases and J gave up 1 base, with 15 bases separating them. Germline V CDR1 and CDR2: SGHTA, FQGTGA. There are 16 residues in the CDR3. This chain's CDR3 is CASSPVRGYSYNEQFF. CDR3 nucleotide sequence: TGTGCCAGCAGCCCAGTGAGGGGGTATTCCTACAATGAGCAGTTCTTC.